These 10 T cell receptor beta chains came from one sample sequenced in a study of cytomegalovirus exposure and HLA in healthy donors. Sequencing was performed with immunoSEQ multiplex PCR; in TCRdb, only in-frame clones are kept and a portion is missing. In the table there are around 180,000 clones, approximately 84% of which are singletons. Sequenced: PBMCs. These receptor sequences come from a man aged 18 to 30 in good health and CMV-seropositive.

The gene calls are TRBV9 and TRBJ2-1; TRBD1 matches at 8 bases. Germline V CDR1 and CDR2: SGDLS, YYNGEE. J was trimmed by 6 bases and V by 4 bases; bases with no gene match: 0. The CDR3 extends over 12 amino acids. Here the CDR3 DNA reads TGTGCCAGCAGCACAGGGGGCAATGAGCAGTTCTTC. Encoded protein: CASSTGGNEQFF.

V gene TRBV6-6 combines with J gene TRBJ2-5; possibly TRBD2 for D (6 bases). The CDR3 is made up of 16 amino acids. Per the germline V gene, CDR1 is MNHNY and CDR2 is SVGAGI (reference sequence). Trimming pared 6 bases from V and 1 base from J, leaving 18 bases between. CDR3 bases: TGTGCCAGCAGCACGAGTGGAGTAGCGGCCCAAGAGACCCAGTACTTC. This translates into CASSTSGVAAQETQYF.

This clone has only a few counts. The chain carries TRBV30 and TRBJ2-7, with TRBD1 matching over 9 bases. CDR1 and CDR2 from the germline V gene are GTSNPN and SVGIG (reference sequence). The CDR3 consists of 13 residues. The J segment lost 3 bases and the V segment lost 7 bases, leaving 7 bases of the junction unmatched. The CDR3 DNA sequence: TGTGCCTCAAACGACAGGGGGTACTACGAGCAGTACTTC. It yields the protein CASNDRGYYEQYF.

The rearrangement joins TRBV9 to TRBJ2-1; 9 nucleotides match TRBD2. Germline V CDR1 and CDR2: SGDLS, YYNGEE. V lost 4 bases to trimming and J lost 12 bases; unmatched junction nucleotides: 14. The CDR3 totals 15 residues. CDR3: CASSLGLAGLGGQFF. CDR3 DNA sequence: TGTGCCAGCAGCCTCGGGCTAGCGGGACTCGGTGGGCAGTTCTTC.

This CDR3 is CASSQPRASGDTYGYTF. Here the CDR3 DNA reads TGCGCCAGCAGCCAACCAAGGGCTAGCGGCGATACATATGGCTACACCTTC. The V gene is TRBV4-1, the J gene TRBJ1-2, with D uncertain. The CDR3 contains 17 residues. Germline values: CDR1 MGHRA, CDR2 YSYEKL. V lost 2 bases and J lost 5, with 21 bases in between.

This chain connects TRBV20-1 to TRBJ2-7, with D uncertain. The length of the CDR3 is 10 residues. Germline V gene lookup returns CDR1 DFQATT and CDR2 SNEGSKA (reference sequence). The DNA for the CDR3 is TGCAGGCGGTGGTTCTACGAGCAGTACTTC. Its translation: CRRWFYEQYF.

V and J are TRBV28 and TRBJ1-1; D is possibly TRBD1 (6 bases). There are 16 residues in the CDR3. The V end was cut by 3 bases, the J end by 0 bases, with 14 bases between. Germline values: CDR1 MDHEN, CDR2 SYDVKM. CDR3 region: CASSFQGKGVNTEAFF. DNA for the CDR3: TGTGCCAGCAGTTTTCAGGGTAAGGGGGTGAACACTGAAGCTTTCTTT.

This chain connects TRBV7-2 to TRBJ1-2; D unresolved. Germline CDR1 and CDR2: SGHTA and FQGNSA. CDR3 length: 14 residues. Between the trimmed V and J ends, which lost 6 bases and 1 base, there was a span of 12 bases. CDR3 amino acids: CASRSPGFNYGYTF. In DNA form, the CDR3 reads TGTGCCAGCAGGTCGCCGGGATTTAACTATGGCTACACCTTC.

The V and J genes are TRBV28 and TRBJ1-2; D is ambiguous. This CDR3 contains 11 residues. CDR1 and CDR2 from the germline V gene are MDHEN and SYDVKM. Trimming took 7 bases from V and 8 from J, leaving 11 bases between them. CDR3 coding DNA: TGTGCCAGCAAACATAAATGGGGCTACACCTTC. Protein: CASKHKWGYTF.

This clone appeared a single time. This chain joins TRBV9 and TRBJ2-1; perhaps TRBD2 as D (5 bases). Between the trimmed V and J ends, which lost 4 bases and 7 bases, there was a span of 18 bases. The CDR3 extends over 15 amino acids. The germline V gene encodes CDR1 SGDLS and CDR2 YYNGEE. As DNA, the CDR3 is TGTGCCAGCAGCCCTAGGAGCTGGGAGAATAATGAGCAGTTCTTC. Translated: CASSPRSWENNEQFF.